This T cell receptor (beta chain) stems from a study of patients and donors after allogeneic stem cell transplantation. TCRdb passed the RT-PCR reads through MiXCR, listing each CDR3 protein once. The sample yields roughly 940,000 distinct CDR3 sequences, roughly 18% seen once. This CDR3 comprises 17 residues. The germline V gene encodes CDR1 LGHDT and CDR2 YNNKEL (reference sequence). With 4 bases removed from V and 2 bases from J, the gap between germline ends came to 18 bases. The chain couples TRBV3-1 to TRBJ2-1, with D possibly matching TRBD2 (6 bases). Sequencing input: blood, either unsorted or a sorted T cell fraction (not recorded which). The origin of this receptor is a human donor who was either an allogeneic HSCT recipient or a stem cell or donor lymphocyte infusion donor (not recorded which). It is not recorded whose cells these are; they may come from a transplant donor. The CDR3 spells CASSLFRGGFTYNEQFF. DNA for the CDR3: TGTGCCAGCAGCCTCTTCCGCGGAGGGTTCACCTACAATGAGCAGTTCTTC.